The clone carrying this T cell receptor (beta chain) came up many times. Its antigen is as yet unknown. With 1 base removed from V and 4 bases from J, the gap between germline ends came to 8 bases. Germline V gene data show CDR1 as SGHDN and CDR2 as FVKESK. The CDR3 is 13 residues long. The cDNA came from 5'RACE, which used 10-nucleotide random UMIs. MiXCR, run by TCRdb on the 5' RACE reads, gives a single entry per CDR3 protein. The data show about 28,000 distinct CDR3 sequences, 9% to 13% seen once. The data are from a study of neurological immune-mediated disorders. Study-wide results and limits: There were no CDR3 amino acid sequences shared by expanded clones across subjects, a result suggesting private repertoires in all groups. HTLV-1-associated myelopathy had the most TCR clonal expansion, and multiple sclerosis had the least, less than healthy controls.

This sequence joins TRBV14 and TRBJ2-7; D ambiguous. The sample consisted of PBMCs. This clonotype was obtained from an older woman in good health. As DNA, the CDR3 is TGTGCCAGCAGCCAAGTGTCGATATACGAGCAGTACTTC. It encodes CASSQVSIYEQYF. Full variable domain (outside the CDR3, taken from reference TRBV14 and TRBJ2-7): EAGVTQFPSHSVIEKGQTVTLRCDPISGHDNLYWYRRVMGKEIKFLLHFVKESKQDESGMPNNRFLAERTGGTYSTLKVQPAELEDSGVYFCASSQVSIYEQYFGPGTRLTVT.